This T cell receptor beta chain was identified during a study of CD4 T cells in relation to SARS-CoV-2 and coronaviruses. Overall study: ViraFEST: approximately eleven-day antigen culture of PBMCs, then TCR beta CDR3 sequencing. Convalescent patients were seven or eight males and a few females; two were Hispanic.

Cryopreserved PBMCs were CD4-enriched, then split into naive and memory cells. For around ten days, approximately 10^5 sorted CD4+ cells grew with T cell-depleted PBMCs and CEF. Sequencing was performed with immunoSEQ multiplex PCR; in TCRdb, only in-frame clones are kept and a portion is missing. The table lists 38,000 or so clones, under 80% of them singletons. Notes on this clone: The antigen is unknown.

The source material was memory CD4+ T cells from PBMCs, cultured in vitro. This clonotype originated in an adult with COVID-19.

This chain's CDR3 is CASSQASGREETQYF. Written as DNA, the CDR3 is TGTGCCAGCAGCCAAGCTAGCGGGAGGGAAGAGACCCAGTACTTC. This chain joins TRBV3-1 (or the pseudogene TRBV3-2) and TRBJ2-5, with 12 bases identical to TRBD2. Germline CDR1 reads LGHDT; CDR2 reads YNNKEL (reference sequence). V lost 1 base, J lost 3 bases, and 0 bases stayed unmatched. This CDR3 spans 15 amino acids.